This T cell receptor (beta chain) originates from a study of T cell responses to AZD1222 COVID-19 vaccine. This CDR3 region has 13 residues. Germline CDR1 reads LNHDA; CDR2 reads SQIVND (reference sequence). Trimming shortened V by 6 bases and J by 2 bases, and 10 bases separated the two germline ends. Using immunoSEQ multiplex PCR, the repertoire was profiled, and TCRdb retains in-frame clones only, with some absent. The profile shows about 110,000 clones, about 87% of them singletons. The sequencing here drew on peripheral blood, taken on day 0 of AZD1222 vaccination. The chain couples TRBV19 to TRBJ2-5; tentatively, D is TRBD1 (5 bases). The receptor was derived from an adult in good health. CDR3 bases: TGTGCCAGTAGAAAACAGGTTCAAGAGACCCAGTACTTC. This translates into CASRKQVQETQYF. The full variable domain, completed using reference TRBV19 and TRBJ2-5, is DGGITQSPKYLFRKEGQNVTLSCEQNLNHDAMYWYRQDPGQGLRLIYYSQIVNDFQKGDIAEGYSVSREKKESFPLTVTSAQKNPTAFYLCASRKQVQETQYFGPGTRLLVL.